These 18 T cell receptor beta chains were sequenced from one sample in a study of blood T cell repertoires in COVID-19. Using immunoSEQ multiplex PCR, the repertoire was profiled, and TCRdb retains in-frame clones only, with some absent. Here the sample spans approximately 220,000 clones, 80% to 85% being singletons. Sequences were obtained from peripheral blood. These TCRs come from a woman aged 55-70 years with acute or convalescent COVID-19.

This clone was counted only a few times. The chain employs TRBV5-1 and TRBJ2-1; 8 bases line up with TRBD1. CDR3 length: 14 amino acids. The V and J ends lost 0 bases and 4 bases, in that order; junction bases with no gene match: 0. Germline V gives CDR1 SGHRS, CDR2 YFSETQ. CDR3 coding DNA: TGCGCCAGCAGCTTGGGGACAGGGTACAATGAGCAGTTCTTC. This encodes CASSLGTGYNEQFF. Together with reference TRBV5-1 and TRBJ2-1, the CDR3 gives the full variable domain: KAGVTQTPRYLIKTRGQQVTLSCSPISGHRSVSWYQQTPGQGLQFLFEYFSETQRNKGNFPGRFSGRQFSNSRSEMNVSTLELGDSALYLCASSLGTGYNEQFFGPGTRLTVL.

The chain is built from TRBV29-1 and TRBJ2-3; tentatively, D is TRBD1 (5 bases). Germline values: CDR1 SQVTM, CDR2 ANQGSEA. Trimming took 6 bases from V and 2 from J, leaving 15 bases between them. The CDR3 is 14 amino acids. CDR3 coding DNA: TGCAGCGTGCTAGGGGCAGGGTACACAGATACGCAGTATTTT. Its protein is CSVLGAGYTDTQYF.

V is TRBV5-1 and J is TRBJ2-3; 15 nucleotides line up with TRBD2. The CDR3 totals 17 residues. Trimming removed 0 bases from V and 4 bases from J; junction bases left unmatched: 3. From germline, CDR1 is SGHRS and CDR2 YFSETQ. The CDR3 DNA reads as TGCGCCAGCAGCTTGGGAGGGACTAGCGGGGGGTCAGATACGCAGTATTTT. Translation: CASSLGGTSGGSDTQYF. Full variable domain (rest looked up from reference TRBV5-1 and TRBJ2-3): KAGVTQTPRYLIKTRGQQVTLSCSPISGHRSVSWYQQTPGQGLQFLFEYFSETQRNKGNFPGRFSGRQFSNSRSEMNVSTLELGDSALYLCASSLGGTSGGSDTQYFGPGTRLTVL.

V usage is TRBV18 and J usage is TRBJ2-1; tentative D call: TRBD2 (6 bases). V was cut by 1 base and J by 8 bases, with 15 bases left in between. Germline CDR1 KGHSH, CDR2 LQKENI. The CDR3 has 15 residues. The CDR3 sequence: CASSPRPWRGDEQFF. The CDR3 DNA reads as TGTGCCAGCTCACCACGGCCTTGGCGGGGCGATGAGCAGTTCTTC.

The V gene is TRBV3-1 (or the pseudogene TRBV3-2), the J gene TRBJ2-7; D gene ambiguous. V was clipped by 0 bases and J by 4 bases, with 10 bases between them. CDR3 size: 14 residues. CDR1 is LGHDT, CDR2 YNNKEL, per germline (reference sequence). CDR3 loop: CASSQDPFSYEQYF. CDR3 bases: TGTGCCAGCAGCCAAGATCCCTTTAGTTACGAGCAGTACTTC.

The V call is TRBV28, the J call TRBJ1-2; 8 bases are shared with TRBD1. V lost 1 base to trimming and J lost 8 bases; unmatched junction nucleotides: 6. Germline loops: CDR1 MDHEN, CDR2 SYDVKM. The CDR3 contains 14 residues. This CDR3 reads CASSLSGTGIGYTF. In nucleotides, the CDR3 is TGTGCCAGCAGTTTATCCGGGACAGGAATAGGCTACACCTTC.

The chain is built from TRBV2 and TRBJ1-5; no reliable D call. The CDR3 length is 14 residues. Trimming left V 8 bases short and J 1 base short, with 12 bases between. CDR1 SNHLY and CDR2 FYNNEI come from the germline V gene. The CDR3 protein is CASQEVLSNQPQHF. As DNA, the CDR3 is TGTGCCAGCCAAGAGGTTTTGAGCAATCAGCCCCAGCATTTT.

The chain couples TRBV15 to TRBJ2-2, with 7 bases lining up with TRBD1. V trimming: 4 bases; J trimming: 1 base; junction bases outside the gene matches: 6. In germline, CDR1 is LNHNV, CDR2 YYDKDF (reference sequence). The CDR3 contains 16 residues. In nucleotides, the CDR3 is TGTGCCACCAGCACACCCGGGACAGTGAACACCGGGGAGCTGTTTTTT. Its protein product is CATSTPGTVNTGELFF.

The V call is TRBV19, the J call TRBJ1-1, with no clear D. Germline CDR1 LNHDA, CDR2 SQIVND (reference sequence). Between the trimmed V and J ends, which lost 4 bases and 1 base, there was a span of 13 bases. This CDR3 is built from 15 residues. In DNA form, the CDR3 reads TGTGCCAGTAGTACCCTTTCGACTGGGAACACTGAAGCTTTCTTT. Translating it yields CASSTLSTGNTEAFF.

This chain uses TRBV6-5 with TRBJ2-7, with TRBD1 identical over 10 bases. Germline lookup yields CDR1 MNHEY and CDR2 SVGAGI. The trim removed 8 bases at V and 4 bases at J, leaving 8 bases unmatched. The CDR3 consists of 14 residues. Here the CDR3 reads CASGVGQGVYEQYF. The DNA of the CDR3 is TGTGCCAGCGGAGTTGGACAGGGGGTTTACGAGCAGTACTTC.

The chain recombines TRBV5-8 with TRBJ2-5; TRBD1 is a possible D gene (5 bases). V dropped 0 bases and J dropped 5 bases, with 11 bases sitting between them. The CDR3 runs 14 residues. Germline values: CDR1 SGHTS, CDR2 YDEGEE. This chain's CDR3 is CASSLVQGRETQYF. CDR3 DNA: TGTGCCAGCAGCTTGGTTCAGGGCAGGGAGACCCAGTACTTC.

The CDR3: CASSYDRVEGYTF. CDR3 nucleotide sequence: TGTGCCAGCAGTTACGACAGGGTGGAGGGCTACACCTTC. This chain uses TRBV6-5 with TRBJ1-2; 7 nucleotides agree with TRBD1. Germline CDR1 and CDR2: MNHEY and SVGAGI. Losses at the gene ends were 2 bases for V and 8 bases for J; bases not matched to a gene: 5. The CDR3 length is 13 residues.

The V gene is TRBV11-3, the J gene TRBJ2-7, with 8 bases identical to TRBD1. Trimming took 6 bases from V and 6 from J; bases not matched to a gene: 4. Germline V gene sequence: CDR1 SGHNT, CDR2 YENEEA. The CDR3 sequence is 12 residues long. CDR3 coding DNA: TGTGCCAGCAGTCCCACAGGGGGCGAGCAGTACTTC. This encodes CASSPTGGEQYF.

V usage is TRBV7-9 and J usage is TRBJ1-6; D may be TRBD1 (6 bases). The CDR3 length is 14 residues. Trimming removed 5 bases from V and 8 bases from J, with 13 bases in between. The V gene's germline CDR1 is SEHNR and CDR2 FQNEAQ (reference sequence). This CDR3 reads CASSPEGDHSPLHF. CDR3 in DNA: TGTGCCAGCAGCCCCGAGGGGGATCATTCACCCCTCCACTTT.

This clone showed up just once. The V call is TRBV10-3, the J call TRBJ2-3; 8 bases match TRBD2. The J segment lost 1 base and the V segment lost 4 bases, leaving 4 bases of the junction unmatched. Germline CDR1 reads ENHRY; CDR2 reads SYGVKD. The length of the CDR3 is 15 residues. This chain's CDR3 is CAISVAGGRTDTQYF. CDR3 in DNA: TGTGCCATCAGTGTCGCGGGGGGACGCACAGATACGCAGTATTTT.

V gene TRBV7-9 combines with J gene TRBJ2-7; 10 positions agree with TRBD1. Germline values: CDR1 SEHNR, CDR2 FQNEAQ (reference sequence). The junction had 15 bases not matched to a gene; V was cut back by 4 bases and J by 6 bases. This CDR3 has 17 amino acids. CDR3 DNA sequence: TGTGCCAGCAGCTCCCCCTTTCCCGGGACAGGGGTGGGCGAGCAGTACTTC. Protein sequence: CASSSPFPGTGVGEQYF.

The chain's CDR3 is CASSPQGLRNQPQHF. The CDR3 region has the DNA TGTGCCAGCAGTCCGCAGGGATTGCGCAATCAGCCCCAGCATTTT. J is TRBJ1-5 and V is TRBV6-2 or TRBV6-3; D may be TRBD1 (5 bases). The V gene's germline CDR1 is MNHEY and CDR2 SVGEGT. The CDR3 length is 15 residues. V lost 5 bases to trimming and J lost 2 bases, with 13 bases between them.

This sequence joins TRBV6-5 and TRBJ2-7; TRBD1 agrees at 7 bases. Germline V lookup: CDR1 MNHEY, CDR2 SVGAGI. CDR3 length equals 14 residues. V was clipped by 7 bases and J by 5 bases; unmatched bases: 11. The CDR3 reads CASISGGSLDEQYF. The CDR3 nucleotides read TGTGCCAGCATCTCAGGGGGAAGTTTGGACGAGCAGTACTTC.